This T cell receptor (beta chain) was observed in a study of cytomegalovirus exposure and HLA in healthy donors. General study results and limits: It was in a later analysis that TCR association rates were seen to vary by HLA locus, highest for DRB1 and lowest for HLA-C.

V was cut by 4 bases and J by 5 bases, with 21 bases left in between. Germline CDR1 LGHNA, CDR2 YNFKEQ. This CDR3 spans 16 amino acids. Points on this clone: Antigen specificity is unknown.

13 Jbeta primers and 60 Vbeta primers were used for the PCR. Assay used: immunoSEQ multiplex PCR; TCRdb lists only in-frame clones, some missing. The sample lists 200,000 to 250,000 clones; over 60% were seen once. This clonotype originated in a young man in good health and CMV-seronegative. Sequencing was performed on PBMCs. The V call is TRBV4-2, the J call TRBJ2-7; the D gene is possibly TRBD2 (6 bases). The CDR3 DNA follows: TGTGCCAGCAGCCCTGGGCTCTGGGGGGAGCTCGACGAGCAGTACTTC. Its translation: CASSPGLWGELDEQYF.